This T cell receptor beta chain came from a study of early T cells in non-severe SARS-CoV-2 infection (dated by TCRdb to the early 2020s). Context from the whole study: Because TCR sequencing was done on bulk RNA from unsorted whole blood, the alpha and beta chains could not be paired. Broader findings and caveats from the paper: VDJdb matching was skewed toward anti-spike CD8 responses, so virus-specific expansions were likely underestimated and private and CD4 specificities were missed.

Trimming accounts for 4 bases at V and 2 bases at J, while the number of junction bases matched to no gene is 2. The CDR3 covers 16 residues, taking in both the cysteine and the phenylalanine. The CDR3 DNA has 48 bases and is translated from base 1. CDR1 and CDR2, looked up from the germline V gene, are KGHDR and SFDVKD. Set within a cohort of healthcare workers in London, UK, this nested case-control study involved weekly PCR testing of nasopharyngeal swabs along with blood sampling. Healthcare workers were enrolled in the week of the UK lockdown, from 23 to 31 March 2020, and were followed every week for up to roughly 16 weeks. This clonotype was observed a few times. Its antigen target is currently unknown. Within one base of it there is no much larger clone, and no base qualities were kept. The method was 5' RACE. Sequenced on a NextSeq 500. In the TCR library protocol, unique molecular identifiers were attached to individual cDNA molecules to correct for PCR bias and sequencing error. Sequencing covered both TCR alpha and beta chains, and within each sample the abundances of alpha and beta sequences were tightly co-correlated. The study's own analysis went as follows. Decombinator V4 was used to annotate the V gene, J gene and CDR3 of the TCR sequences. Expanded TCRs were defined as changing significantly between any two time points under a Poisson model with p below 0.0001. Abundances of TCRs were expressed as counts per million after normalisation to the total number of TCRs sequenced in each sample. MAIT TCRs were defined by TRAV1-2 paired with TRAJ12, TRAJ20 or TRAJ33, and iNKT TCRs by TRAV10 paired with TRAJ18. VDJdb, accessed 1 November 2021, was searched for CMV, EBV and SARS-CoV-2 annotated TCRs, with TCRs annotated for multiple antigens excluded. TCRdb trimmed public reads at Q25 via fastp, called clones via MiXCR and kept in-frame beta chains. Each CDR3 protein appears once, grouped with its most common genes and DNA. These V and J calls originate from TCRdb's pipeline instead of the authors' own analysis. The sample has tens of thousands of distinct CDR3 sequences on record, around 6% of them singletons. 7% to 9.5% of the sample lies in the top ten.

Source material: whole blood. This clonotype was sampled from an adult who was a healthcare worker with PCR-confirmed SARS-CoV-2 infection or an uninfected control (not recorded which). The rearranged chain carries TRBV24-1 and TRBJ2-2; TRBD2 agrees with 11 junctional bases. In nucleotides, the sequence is TGTGCCACCAGTGACACTAGCGGGGGCAACACCGGGGAGCTGTTTTTT. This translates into CATSDTSGGNTGELFF.